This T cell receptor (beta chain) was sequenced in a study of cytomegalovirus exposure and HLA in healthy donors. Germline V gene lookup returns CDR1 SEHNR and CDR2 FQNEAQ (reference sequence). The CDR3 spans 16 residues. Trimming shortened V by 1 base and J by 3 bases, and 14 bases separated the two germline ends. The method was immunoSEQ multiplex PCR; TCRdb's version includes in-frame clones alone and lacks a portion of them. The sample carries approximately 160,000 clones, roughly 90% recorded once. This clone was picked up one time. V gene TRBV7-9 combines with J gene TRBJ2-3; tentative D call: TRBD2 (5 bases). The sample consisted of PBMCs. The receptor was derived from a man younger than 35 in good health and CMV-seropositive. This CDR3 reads CASSLVLAWETDTQYF. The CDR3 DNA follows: TGTGCCAGCAGCTTAGTTTTAGCGTGGGAGACAGATACGCAGTATTTT.